These T cell receptor beta chains were read from a single sample in a study of glioma-infiltrating T cells. TCRdb independently ran MiXCR on the multiplex PCR reads; one entry per CDR3 protein. The sample consists of some 100,000 distinct CDR3 sequences, less than 30% of them appearing once. The sample consisted of glioma tissue, nonneoplastic brain tissue, or PBMCs (not recorded which). The receptor source for this set is a human donor with low-grade glioma or glioblastoma, undergoing nonglioma brain surgery, or in good health (not recorded which). The conserved cysteine and the conserved F or W are not part of the CDR3 here.

>8|TRBJ2-7|TRBV29-1
SVFRGEQY
>15|TRBJ2-1|TRBV6-1
ASTGTGVTYTYNEQF
>10|TRBJ2-7|TRBV19
ASSTLRGEQY
>12|TRBJ2-1|TRBV6-6
ASSYGFGNNEQF
>15|TRBJ2-3|TRBV20-1
SAGGLAGRFRTDTQY
>13|TRBJ2-3|TRBV25-1
ASSPSSDSTDTQY
>15|TRBJ1-5|TRBV28
ASSVRQGLYSSEPQH
>13|TRBJ2-1|TRBV6-2/TRBV6-3
ASSYSDRTYNEQF
>13|TRBJ2-1|TRBV20-1
SASAPGNSYNEQF
>15|TRBJ2-3|TRBV4-3
ASSQVSGTGDTDTQY
>9|TRBJ1-1|TRBV20-1
SARPVEEAF
>11|TRBJ1-1|TRBV6-1
ASSRNLGTEDF
>14|TRBJ1-1|TRBV13
ASSTGDRQRDTEAF
>9|TRBJ2-1|TRBV3-1
ASSQVEEQF
>14|TRBJ2-7|TRBV20-1
SASLLQAGLTYEQY
>14|TRBJ1-1|TRBV6-1
ASSPGDSIRFTEAF
>11|TRBJ1-6|TRBV30
AWKSRNNSPLH
>13|TRBJ2-5|TRBV2
ASSERTALAEIQY
>13|TRBJ2-1|TRBV6-5
ASSSIAVDGNDQF
>14|TRBJ1-1|TRBV27
ASSPQIRVANTEAF
>13|TRBJ1-1|TRBV4-1
ASSARDLGDTEAF
>13|TRBJ2-3|TRBV29-1
SVEGDRGETDTQY
>14|TRBJ2-1|TRBV4-3
ASSQGVLSSYNEQF
>11|TRBJ2-1|TRBV29-1
SGNRDRLGEQF